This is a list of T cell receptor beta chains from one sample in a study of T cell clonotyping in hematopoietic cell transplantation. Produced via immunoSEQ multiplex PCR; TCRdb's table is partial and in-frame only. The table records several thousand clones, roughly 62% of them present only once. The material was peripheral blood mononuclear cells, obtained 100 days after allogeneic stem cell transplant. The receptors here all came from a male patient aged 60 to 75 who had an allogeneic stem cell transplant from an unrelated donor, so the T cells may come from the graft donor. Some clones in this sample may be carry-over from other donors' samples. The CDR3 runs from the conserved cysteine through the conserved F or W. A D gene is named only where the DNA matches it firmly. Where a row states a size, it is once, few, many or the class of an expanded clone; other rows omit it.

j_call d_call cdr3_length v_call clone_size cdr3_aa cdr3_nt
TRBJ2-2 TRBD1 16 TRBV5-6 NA CASRRRDRGNTGELFF TGTGCCAGCAGACGTCGGGACAGGGGAAACACCGGGGAGCTGTTTTTT
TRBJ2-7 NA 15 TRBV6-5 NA CASSYSLQASYEQYF TGTGCCAGCAGTTACTCCTTGCAGGCTTCCTACGAGCAGTACTTC
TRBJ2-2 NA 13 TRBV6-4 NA CASSGWGTGELFF TGTGCCAGCAGTGGATGGGGGACCGGGGAGCTGTTTTTT
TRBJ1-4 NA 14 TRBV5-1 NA CASSLNEPREKLFF TGCGCCAGCAGCTTGAACGAACCCAGGGAAAAACTGTTTTTT
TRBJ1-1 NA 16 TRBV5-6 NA CASSLLDGEPPGEAFF TGTGCCAGCAGCTTGTTGGACGGGGAGCCTCCGGGTGAAGCTTTCTTT
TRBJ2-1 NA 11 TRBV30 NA CAWSSLAAQFF TGTGCCTGGAGTAGCCTAGCAGCGCAGTTCTTC
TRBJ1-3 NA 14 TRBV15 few CATSRTLSGNTIYF TGTGCCACCAGCAGAACCCTCTCGGGTAACACCATATATTTT
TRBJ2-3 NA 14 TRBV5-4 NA CASSFFSGTDTQYF TGTGCCAGCAGCTTTTTTAGCGGCACAGATACGCAGTATTTT
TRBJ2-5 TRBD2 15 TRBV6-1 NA CAGRTSGRATETQYF TGTGCCGGAAGGACTAGCGGGAGGGCCACAGAGACCCAGTACTTC
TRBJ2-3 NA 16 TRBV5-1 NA CASSLVVGQGTDTQYF TGCGCCAGCAGCTTGGTTGTAGGGCAAGGCACAGATACGCAGTATTTT
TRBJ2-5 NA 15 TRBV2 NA CASNQETYTQETQYF TGTGCCAGCAATCAAGAGACTTACACCCAAGAGACCCAGTACTTC
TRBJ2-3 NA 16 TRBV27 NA CASSRETGAVTDTQYF TGTGCCAGCAGTAGAGAGACAGGCGCAGTCACAGATACGCAGTATTTT
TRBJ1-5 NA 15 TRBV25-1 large CASSEGNGVSESQHF TGTGCCAGCAGTGAAGGAAACGGTGTCTCGGAGTCCCAGCATTTT
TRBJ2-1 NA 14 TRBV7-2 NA CASSLGFVGDEQFF TGTGCCAGCAGCTTAGGCTTCGTGGGGGATGAGCAGTTCTTC
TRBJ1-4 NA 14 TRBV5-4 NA CASSLDREDEKLFF TGTGCCAGCAGCTTGGACAGGGAGGATGAAAAACTGTTTTTT
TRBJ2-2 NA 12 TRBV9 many CASSVRTGELFF TGTGCCAGCAGCGTACGAACCGGGGAGCTGTTTTTT
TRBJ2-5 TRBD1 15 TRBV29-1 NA CSVEWDRGPWETQYF TGCAGCGTTGAATGGGACAGGGGTCCATGGGAGACCCAGTACTTC
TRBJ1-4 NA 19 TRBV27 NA CASSLTPPGVSATNEKLFF TGTGCCAGCAGCCTAACCCCTCCAGGGGTATCGGCCACTAATGAAAAACTGTTTTTT
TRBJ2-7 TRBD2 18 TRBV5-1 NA CASSLEGSGRAPGYEQYF TGCGCCAGCAGCTTGGAAGGTAGCGGGAGGGCCCCTGGTTACGAGCAGTACTTC
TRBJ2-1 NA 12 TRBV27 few CASLGQYNEQFF TGTGCCAGCCTCGGACAGTACAATGAGCAGTTCTTC
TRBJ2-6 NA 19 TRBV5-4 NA CASSLEARITDSGANVLTF TGTGCCAGCAGCTTGGAGGCTCGAATAACAGACTCTGGGGCCAACGTCCTGACTTTC
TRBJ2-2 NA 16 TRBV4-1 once CASSQGALASTGELFF TGCGCCAGCAGCCAAGGAGCACTAGCCAGCACCGGGGAGCTGTTTTTT
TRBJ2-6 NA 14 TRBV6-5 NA CASSHSSGANVLTF TGTGCCAGCAGCCACAGCTCTGGGGCCAACGTCCTGACTTTC
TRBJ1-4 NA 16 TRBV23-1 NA CASSSGSQGFEEKLFF TGCGCCAGCAGCTCGGGGTCACAGGGTTTTGAGGAAAAACTGTTTTTT
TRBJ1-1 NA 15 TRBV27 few CASSLQPGVITEAFF TGTGCCAGCAGTTTACAGCCGGGGGTTATCACTGAAGCTTTCTTT
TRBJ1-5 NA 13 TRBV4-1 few CASSQDTNQPQHF TGCGCCAGCAGCCAAGATACCAATCAGCCCCAGCATTTT
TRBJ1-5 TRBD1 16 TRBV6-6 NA CASSYYRGTGNQPQHF TGTGCCAGCAGTTACTATAGAGGGACAGGGAATCAGCCCCAGCATTTT
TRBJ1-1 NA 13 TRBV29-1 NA CSAVPGPGNEAFF TGCAGCGCCGTCCCGGGACCGGGCAATGAAGCTTTCTTT
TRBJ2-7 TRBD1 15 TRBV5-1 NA CASSFGQGRPYEQYF TGCGCCAGCAGCTTTGGACAGGGACGTCCCTACGAGCAGTACTTC
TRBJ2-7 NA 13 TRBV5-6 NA CASRNVQGTEQYF TGTGCCAGCAGGAATGTACAGGGAACCGAGCAGTACTTC
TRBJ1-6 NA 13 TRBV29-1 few CSVLREANSPLHF TGCAGCGTCCTTCGGGAAGCGAATTCACCCCTCCACTTT
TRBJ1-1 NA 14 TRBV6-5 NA CASRFTGMNTEAFF TGTGCCAGCAGATTTACAGGGATGAACACTGAAGCTTTCTTT
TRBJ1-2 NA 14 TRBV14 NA CASSQQGFSYGYTF TGTGCCAGCAGCCAACAGGGATTCTCCTATGGCTACACCTTC
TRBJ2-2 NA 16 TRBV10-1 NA CASSELREEGHRGAVF TGCGCCAGCAGTGAGTTAAGGGAAGAGGGACACCGGGGAGCTGTTTTT
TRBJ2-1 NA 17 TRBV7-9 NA CASSLAGTALSYNEQFF TGTGCCAGCAGCTTAGCAGGGACTGCGCTCTCCTACAATGAGCAGTTCTTC
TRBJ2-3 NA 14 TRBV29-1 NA CSVEGTFGTDTQYF TGCAGCGTTGAAGGGACGTTTGGCACAGATACGCAGTATTTT
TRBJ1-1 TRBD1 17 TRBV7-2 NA CASSLDTWTGVNTEAFF TGTGCCAGCAGCTTAGACACCTGGACAGGGGTGAACACTGAAGCTTTCTTT
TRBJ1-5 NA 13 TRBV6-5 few CASSYSGHQPQHF TGTGCCAGCAGTTACTCTGGCCATCAGCCCCAGCATTTT
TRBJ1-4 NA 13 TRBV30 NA CAWSRLTNEKLFF TGTGCCTGGAGTCGTCTAACTAATGAAAAACTGTTTTTT
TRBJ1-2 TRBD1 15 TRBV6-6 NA CASSYSTGTDYGYTF TGTGCCAGCAGTTACTCCACTGGGACAGACTATGGCTACACCTTC
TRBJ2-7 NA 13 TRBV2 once CASSEIRHYEQYF TGTGCCAGCAGTGAAATTCGACACTACGAGCAGTACTTC
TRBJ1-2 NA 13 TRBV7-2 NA CASSSALNYGYTF TGTGCCAGCAGCTCGGCTTTAAACTATGGCTACACCTTC
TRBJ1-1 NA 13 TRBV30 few CAWSAYSGAEAFF TGTGCCTGGAGTGCATACAGTGGGGCTGAAGCTTTCTTT
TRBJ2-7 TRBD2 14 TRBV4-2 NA CASRASGSSYEQYF TGTGCCAGCAGAGCTAGCGGGAGCTCCTACGAGCAGTACTTC
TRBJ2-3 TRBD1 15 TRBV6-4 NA CASSEVTGGQDTQYF TGTGCCAGCAGTGAAGTTACAGGGGGCCAAGATACGCAGTATTTT
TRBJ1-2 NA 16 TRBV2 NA CASSEPKGMGDYGYTF TGTGCCAGCAGTGAGCCCAAAGGGATGGGAGACTATGGCTACACCTTC
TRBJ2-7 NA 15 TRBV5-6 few CASFWRTSLVYEQYF TGTGCCAGCTTCTGGAGGACCTCGCTGGTCTACGAGCAGTACTTC
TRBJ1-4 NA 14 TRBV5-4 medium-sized CASSGGEASEKLFF TGTGCCAGCAGCGGGGGGGAGGCTTCCGAAAAACTGTTTTTT
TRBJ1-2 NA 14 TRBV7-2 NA CASSLTGTHYGYTF TGTGCCAGCAGCCTAACCGGGACGCATTATGGCTACACCTTC
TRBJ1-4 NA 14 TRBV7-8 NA CASREGRANEKLFF TGTGCCAGCCGAGAGGGCAGGGCTAATGAAAAACTGTTTTTT
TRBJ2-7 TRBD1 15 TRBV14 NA CASSQIAGGSYEQYF TGTGCCAGCAGCCAGATCGCAGGGGGATCCTACGAGCAGTACTTC
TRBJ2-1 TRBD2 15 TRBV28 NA CASSLGGGTYNEQFF TGTGCCAGCAGTTTAGGCGGGGGAACATACAATGAGCAGTTCTTC
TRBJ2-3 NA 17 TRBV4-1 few CASSQDPLTISTDTQYF TGCGCCAGCAGCCAAGATCCGCTAACTATTTCCACAGATACGCAGTATTTT